This paragraph reports one TCR beta chain. The target antigen is unknown. This sequence may be a read error, since a much larger clone differs from it by one base. This specimen comes from a study of tumor and adjacent non-tumor tissue in lung cancer. Study summary: There were around 11 adenocarcinoma, 2 squamous cell carcinoma and 1 small cell lung cancer cases. On average, productive TCRbeta reads reached some 4.2 million per sample.

Overall study findings and caveats: Top 100 clones took a larger repertoire share in normal lung. Tumor TCR diversity, when higher, was linked to shorter survival.

The CDR3 covers 13 residues. Germline assignment: CDR1 DFQATT and CDR2 SNEGSKA (reference sequence). Three rounds of nested PCR, following a modified ARM-PCR protocol, produced the TCRbeta library. A single record per CDR3 protein comes from TCRdb applying MiXCR to the multiplex PCR reads. The profile shows approximately 90,000 distinct CDR3 sequences, approximately 73% of them singletons. RNA was extracted from bulk tissue without any cell sorting. The normal lung tissue was taken more than 3 cm from the tumor edge. The TCR comes from a woman between 50 and 59 years old with non-small cell lung cancer. Sequencing input: distant non-tumor lung tissue. The chain links TRBV20-1 to TRBJ2-7; D remains ambiguous. In nucleotides, the CDR3 is TGCATTGCTAGGGAACAAGATACGTACGAGCAGTACTTC. Protein product: CIAREQDTYEQYF.